This T cell receptor (beta chain) was retrieved from a study of blood T cell repertoires in COVID-19. Across the study: Acute-phase and convalescent COVID-19 samples originated in the United States, Italy and Spain. Nucleic acid was either cDNA or gDNA, and it came from T cells, B-cell-depleted T cells, or PBMCs.

Germline V gene sequence: CDR1 SGHNT, CDR2 YYREEE (reference sequence). V lost 3 bases and J 6 bases, leaving 14 bases between the germline ends. This CDR3 has 14 amino acids. Original processing notes: Using reference gene primer amplification, nucleated cell counts were estimated. Profiling relied on immunoSEQ multiplex PCR, and the TCRdb table lists in-frame clones only, not all of them. D and trimming come from the DNA, and the V and J calls and clone size come from that table. The sample has some 76,000 clones, approximately 87% seen once; the top ten hold approximately 15%. The table lists this clone with a count of one.

The chain has TRBV5-4 and TRBJ2-3; possibly TRBD2 for D (6 bases). This TCR came from a man at least 80 years old in a cohort sampled during active COVID-19. Sequencing was done on a sample of peripheral blood. CDR3 sequence: CASSWGGFSDTQYF. Written as DNA, the CDR3 is TGTGCCAGCAGCTGGGGAGGATTTAGTGATACGCAGTATTTT.